The next 9 T cell receptor beta chains were all read from a single sample in a study of T-cell memory formation after mild COVID-19. TCRdb analysed the 5' RACE reads with MiXCR anew, one entry per CDR3 protein. The sample contains about 270,000 distinct CDR3 sequences, around 15% of which appear only once. The sample consisted of PBMCs or a T cell subset sorted from them (not recorded which). The receptors derive from a man younger than 35 who had mild COVID-19 (a few samples of this study predate the infection). Cell type and time point are not known.

This clonotype has only one observation. The V and J genes are TRBV7-2 and TRBJ2-1, with D hard to call. Trimming removed 5 bases at V and 7 bases at J, with 15 bases between. This CDR3 contains 14 residues. Germline V gene data show CDR1 as SGHTA and CDR2 as FQGNSA. The CDR3 sequence is CASSDEPGRNEQFF. The CDR3 nucleotides are TGTGCCAGCAGCGACGAACCGGGTAGAAATGAGCAGTTCTTC. The full variable domain, in which reference TRBV7-2 and TRBJ2-1 provide the parts outside the CDR3, is GAGVSQSPSNKVTEKGKDVELRCDPISGHTALYWYRQSLGQGLEFLIYFQGNSAPDKSGLPSDRFSAERTGGSVSTLTIQRTQQEDSAVYLCASSDEPGRNEQFFGPGTRLTVL.

The rearrangement links TRBV7-3 to TRBJ2-7, with D perhaps TRBD1 (5 bases). Per the germline V gene, CDR1 is SGHTA and CDR2 is FQGTGA. V was pared by 0 bases and J by 2 bases, with 8 bases between. The CDR3 sequence is 14 residues long. The CDR3 reads CASSLTGVPYEQYF. As DNA, the CDR3 is TGTGCCAGCAGCTTAACAGGGGTTCCCTACGAGCAGTACTTC.

This clonotype was detected only a few times. The rearrangement uses TRBV9 and TRBJ2-4; D is unclear. The CDR3 runs to 14 residues. V lost 0 bases and J 0 bases, leaving 4 bases between the germline ends. Germline CDR1 reads SGDLS; CDR2 reads YYNGEE. CDR3 nucleotide sequence: TGTGCCAGCAGCGTAGGGTTAGCCAAAAACATTCAGTACTTC. It yields the protein CASSVGLAKNIQYF.

This clonotype has more than one count but fewer than ten. V is TRBV5-4 and J is TRBJ2-5, with 8 positions matching TRBD2. Germline values: CDR1 SGHNT, CDR2 YYREEE (reference sequence). This CDR3 is built from 15 residues. V trimming: 0 bases; J trimming: 0 bases; junction bases outside the gene matches: 1. CDR3 nucleotides: TGTGCCAGCAGCTTGGCTAGCGGGTACCAAGAGACCCAGTACTTC. Translated, it gives CASSLASGYQETQYF.

This clonotype was found many times. The chain combines TRBV9 with TRBJ1-2, with TRBD1 matching 7 bases. The CDR3 sequence is 16 residues long. V lost 0 bases and J lost 0; bases outside the gene matches: 5. Germline V gene lookup returns CDR1 SGDLS and CDR2 YYNGEE. The CDR3 is CASSVDNRGANYGYTF. CDR3 nucleotides: TGTGCCAGCAGCGTAGACAACAGGGGTGCTAACTATGGCTACACCTTC.

The chain recombines TRBV7-2 with TRBJ1-6, with D tentatively TRBD1 (6 bases). Trimming took 1 base from V and 4 from J, leaving 8 bases between them. The length of the CDR3 is 15 residues. Germline V gene sequence: CDR1 SGHTA, CDR2 FQGNSA. CDR3 in DNA: TGTGCCAGCAGCTTAGGAGGGGGATATAATTCACCCCTCCACTTT. It encodes CASSLGGGYNSPLHF.

This sequence joins TRBV12-3 or TRBV12-4 and TRBJ2-3; D remains unclear. The V gene lost 7 bases and the J gene lost 0 bases, with 14 bases spanning the gap. The CDR3 contains 15 residues. The CDR3 spells CASTTSGGSTDTQYF. The CDR3 region has the DNA TGTGCCAGCACCACCTCCGGCGGAAGCACAGATACGCAGTATTTT.

The rearrangement links TRBV12-3 or TRBV12-4 to TRBJ1-5; D remains unclear. Between the trimmed V and J ends, which lost 3 bases and 11 bases, there was a span of 14 bases. CDR3 length: 13 amino acids. CDR3 nucleotide sequence: TGTGCCAGCAGTTTGACGGTGGAGGGAGCCCAGCATTTT. Translated, it gives CASSLTVEGAQHF.

This chain joins TRBV7-9 and TRBJ1-2; 10 nucleotides align to TRBD1. Germline CDR1 and CDR2: SEHNR and FQNEAQ (reference sequence). The ends lost 2 bases at V and 1 base at J; junction bases unmatched: 10. The CDR3 length is 18 residues. The CDR3 DNA sequence: TGTGCCAGCAGCTTACTTGGGGACAGGGGCGATTTTAACTATGGCTACACCTTC. Translated: CASSLLGDRGDFNYGYTF. The variable domain in full, with the rest retrieved from reference TRBV7-9 and TRBJ1-2, is DTGVSQNPRHKITKRGQNVTFRCDPISEHNRLYWYRQTLGQGPEFLTYFQNEAQLEKSRLLSDRFSAERPKGSFSTLEIQRTEQGDSAMYLCASSLLGDRGDFNYGYTFGSGTRLTVV.